The 7 T cell receptor beta chains reported below all come from one sample, sequenced in a study of T-cell reconstitution after alpha-beta-depleted transplantation in children. The library targeted TCRbeta and was prepared with unique molecular identifiers. TCRdb re-derived calls from the PCR reads in MiXCR, one entry per CDR3 protein. There are over 200,000 distinct CDR3 sequences in the sample; 7% to 9% occur only once, and about 40% lies in the top ten. Source: PBMCs, mostly from graft donor cells, taken 360 days after TCRalphabeta/CD19-depleted stem cell transplant. Every receptor here comes from a male patient aged 2-15 years who had a stem cell transplant for acute myeloid leukemia, so the T cells may come from the graft donor.

Ten or more counts support this clonotype. The chain couples TRBV20-1 to TRBJ2-1; D remains unclear. Between the trimmed V and J ends, which lost 4 bases and 0 bases, there was a span of 10 bases. Per the germline V gene, CDR1 is DFQATT and CDR2 is SNEGSKA (reference sequence). The CDR3 has 14 residues. CDR3 loop: CSAIWSNSYNEQFF. The CDR3 bases are TGCAGTGCTATTTGGAGTAACTCCTACAATGAGCAGTTCTTC.

This clonotype was seen a few times. The CDR3 here is CASSLTGPSGANVLTF. CDR3 nucleotide sequence: TGTGCCAGCAGCTTGACAGGACCCTCTGGGGCCAACGTCCTGACTTTC. This chain connects TRBV7-3 to TRBJ2-6, with a tentative D call TRBD1 (6 bases). Germline V gene lookup returns CDR1 SGHTA and CDR2 FQGTGA. The CDR3 is made up of 16 amino acids. V was trimmed by 3 bases and J by 0 bases, leaving 9 bases between them.

The chain combines TRBV7-9 with TRBJ1-1; D is ambiguous. The CDR3 covers 11 residues. Germline V gene data show CDR1 as SEHNR and CDR2 as FQNEAQ (reference sequence). V lost 3 bases to trimming and J lost 8 bases, with 7 bases between them. CDR3: CASSFGQEAFF. The CDR3 DNA is TGTGCCAGCAGCTTTGGCCAGGAAGCTTTCTTT.

This clonotype was recorded a few times. The chain has TRBV29-1 and TRBJ1-2; D might be TRBD1 (5 bases). The CDR3 is made up of 11 amino acids. Germline values: CDR1 SQVTM, CDR2 ANQGSEA. V lost 1 base, J lost 8 bases, and 8 bases lay in between. CDR3 protein: CSVEGGEGYTF. The DNA for the CDR3 is TGCAGCGTTGAAGGGGGCGAGGGCTACACCTTC.

The V gene is TRBV5-1, the J gene TRBJ2-3; TRBD2 matches at 7 bases. After removal of 0 bases from V and 4 bases from J, the junction contained 11 bases not matched to a gene. This CDR3 comprises 17 residues. Germline CDR1 SGHRS, CDR2 YFSETQ. The CDR3 sequence is CASSLVKGGSHPDTQYF. The DNA of the CDR3 is TGCGCCAGCAGCTTGGTCAAGGGAGGGAGCCACCCAGATACGCAGTATTTT.

The chain carries TRBV29-1 and TRBJ2-5; 7 bases align to TRBD2. V was clipped by 4 bases and J by 5 bases; unmatched bases: 7. Germline loops: CDR1 SQVTM, CDR2 ANQGSEA. The CDR3 loop spans 13 amino acids. The CDR3 here is CSVGLALKETQYF. The CDR3 nucleotides read TGCAGCGTTGGACTAGCTTTGAAGGAGACCCAGTACTTC.

There are a few counts of this clonotype. The chain links TRBV19 to TRBJ2-6; D remains ambiguous. The CDR3 length is 15 residues. V was trimmed by 6 bases and J by 2 bases, leaving 11 bases between them. CDR1 and CDR2 from the germline V gene are LNHDA and SQIVND (reference sequence). In DNA form, the CDR3 reads TGTGCCAGTAGCCCTCTAAGCGCTGGGGCCAACGTCCTGACTTTC. This gives the protein CASSPLSAGANVLTF. Drawing the rest from reference TRBV19 and TRBJ2-6, the complete variable domain is DGGITQSPKYLFRKEGQNVTLSCEQNLNHDAMYWYRQDPGQGLRLIYYSQIVNDFQKGDIAEGYSVSREKKESFPLTVTSAQKNPTAFYLCASSPLSAGANVLTFGAGSRLTVL.